Listed here are 20 T cell receptor beta chains from one sample, sequenced in a study of post-analysis software for immune sequencing data. Overall study findings and caveats: Higher frequency in patients than in controls was seen for about five TRBV segments, with TRBV5-6, TRBV5-1 and TRBV20-1 among them.

Carried by the TCR beta cDNA libraries were unique molecular identifiers. TCRdb redid the calling of the PCR reads with MiXCR, one entry per CDR3 protein. The table includes hundreds of thousands of distinct CDR3 sequences, about 27% detected once. Their antigens are not known. Sequencing input: blood. The receptors were gathered from a girl aged 10 to 17 with multiple sclerosis.

This rearrangement joins TRBV9 to TRBJ2-5; 11 bases are shared with TRBD2. The J call is uncertain, as TRBJ2-7 better fits the DNA end. The germline CDR1 and CDR2 sequences are SGDLS and YYNGEE. The CDR3 spans 15 residues. CDR3 loop: CASSLGTSGAYEQYF. For the CDR3, the DNA is TGTGCCAGCAGCCTCGGGACTAGCGGAGCCTACGAGCAGTACTTC.

A word on this clonotype: A much larger clonotype is one base distant, so this may be a read error. The chain joins TRBV6-5 to TRBJ2-3; 9 bases are a match to TRBD2. The CDR3 has 14 amino acids. Germline CDR1 MNHEY, CDR2 SVGAGI. Trimming took 2 bases from V and 10 from J; bases not matched to a gene: 7. The CDR3, as DNA: TGTGCCAGCAGTTACGACTCGGGACTAGCAGCGCAGTATTTT. This encodes CASSYDSGLAAQYF.

V gene TRBV5-5 combines with J gene TRBJ2-3; 11 bases line up with TRBD2. The V gene's germline CDR1 is SGHKS and CDR2 YYEKEE (reference sequence). This CDR3 comprises 15 residues. V lost 5 bases and J lost 5; bases outside the gene matches: 7. The DNA of the CDR3 is TGTGCCAGCAGTGAACTAGCGGGGGTCATAGATACGCAGTATTTT. It codes for CASSELAGVIDTQYF.

The V and J genes are TRBV10-2 and TRBJ1-5; TRBD1 might be the D (5 bases). The CDR3 has 14 residues. V was pared by 1 base and J by 3 bases, with 7 bases between. Per germline, CDR1 WSHSY and CDR2 SAAADI. This CDR3 is CASSEWGPNQPQHF. CDR3 nucleotide sequence: TGCGCCAGCAGTGAGTGGGGCCCCAATCAGCCCCAGCATTTT.

The chain couples TRBV6-2 or TRBV6-3 to TRBJ2-4; no definite D call. The J call may be mistaken, given a closer DNA end match to TRBJ2-7. CDR3 length: 13 amino acids. Looked up from germline, CDR1 is MNHEY and CDR2 is SVGEGT. The CDR3 here is CASRRPPPHEQYF. The CDR3 DNA sequence: TGTGCCAGCAGAAGACCCCCTCCACACGAGCAGTACTTC.

The table lists this clonotype with a few counts. The V call is TRBV9, the J call TRBJ1-2, with D possibly TRBD1 on 5 matching bases. Trimming removed 4 bases from V and 4 bases from J, with 17 bases in between. CDR3 length equals 15 residues. Germline values: CDR1 SGDLS, CDR2 YYNGEE. This CDR3 reads CASSSTQSGLYGYTF. The CDR3 nucleotides read TGTGCCAGCAGCTCAACCCAGTCAGGGCTCTATGGCTACACCTTC.

The chain couples TRBV28 to TRBJ2-3, with a possible D match to TRBD1 (6 bases). CDR1 is MDHEN, CDR2 SYDVKM, per germline. V lost 8 bases to trimming and J lost 4 bases, with 16 bases between them. The CDR3 runs 14 residues. The CDR3 nucleotides are TGTGCCAGCTGTCCCAGGGGTCCCGCAGATACGCAGTATTTT. This gives the protein CASCPRGPADTQYF.

The rearrangement uses TRBV11-2 and TRBJ2-6; a possible D gene is TRBD2 (5 bases). The V gene lost 4 bases and the J gene lost 0 bases, with 16 bases spanning the gap. The V gene's germline CDR1 is SGHAT and CDR2 FQNNGV. CDR3 length: 18 residues. CDR3 loop: CASSSRTGTNSGANVLTF. DNA for the CDR3: TGTGCCAGCAGCTCTCGGACTGGAACGAACTCTGGGGCCAACGTCCTGACTTTC.

This clonotype was observed a few times. The chain carries TRBV28 and TRBJ2-7; D not resolved. This CDR3 region has 14 residues. Trimming removed 5 bases at V and 6 bases at J, with 17 bases between. Germline V CDR1 and CDR2: MDHEN, SYDVKM. CDR3 nucleotides: TGTGCCAGCAGTCTCACGGTCCCAGGCGGCGAGCAGTACTTC. Translated, it gives CASSLTVPGGEQYF.

This clonotype was found a few times. The rearrangement uses TRBV6-2 or TRBV6-3 and TRBJ2-7, with D hard to call. CDR3 size: 14 residues. Germline assignment: CDR1 MNHEY and CDR2 SVGEGT. Trimming took off 6 bases at V and 2 bases at J, with 14 bases between the two ends. CDR3 DNA: TGTGCCAGCAGAACGTGGGAAAACCCCTACGAGCAGTACTTC. Translating gives CASRTWENPYEQYF.

Notes on this clonotype: A junction boundary mismatches the germline segment, possibly from a read error. This chain links TRBV27 with TRBJ2-1, with unresolved D. The end of the DNA is better explained by TRBJ2-7, so the J call may be wrong. Germline V gene data show CDR1 as MNHEY and CDR2 as SMNVEV (reference sequence). This CDR3 has 13 amino acids. CDR3 nucleotide sequence: TGTGCCTGCAGCCTTTTTGGGTCGTACGAGCAGTACTTC. Amino acids: CACSLFGSYEQYF.

This clonotype was seen a single time. This chain links TRBV7-2 with TRBJ2-1; 13 bases are a match to TRBD2. The CDR3 runs to 15 residues. V was clipped by 5 bases and J by 12 bases; unmatched bases: 10. Germline V gene lookup returns CDR1 SGHTA and CDR2 FQGNSA. In nucleotides, the CDR3 is TGTGCCAGCAGCCAACTAGCGGGAGGGCCCTCTGGGCAGTTCTTC. Translated: CASSQLAGGPSGQFF.

This sequence joins TRBV20-1 and TRBJ1-2, with D maybe TRBD1 (5 bases). The CDR3 covers 15 residues. CDR1 and CDR2 from the germline V gene are DFQATT and SNEGSKA (reference sequence). V lost 0 bases and J 5 bases, leaving 16 bases between the germline ends. As DNA, the CDR3 is TGCAGTGCTAGAGATGGGGGGACGGGGAGATATGGCTACACCTTC. Its translation: CSARDGGTGRYGYTF.

This clonotype was seen just once. The V gene is TRBV27, the J gene TRBJ1-2; D is unclear. The CDR3 runs to 14 residues. Looked up from germline, CDR1 is MNHEY and CDR2 is SMNVEV (reference sequence). This CDR3 reads CASKPRPVGYGYTF. CDR3 in DNA: TGTGCTTCAAAACCGCGGCCAGTAGGCTATGGCTACACCTTC.

This clonotype was picked up a small number of times. The rearrangement uses TRBV12-3 or TRBV12-4 and TRBJ2-1, with 9 bases lining up with TRBD2. The V and J ends lost 6 bases and 7 bases, in that order; junction bases with no gene match: 16. The CDR3 runs to 17 residues. As DNA, the CDR3 is TGTGCCAGCAGCTACGGCTTTAGCGGGAGTTTGAGGAATGAGCAGTTCTTC. This encodes CASSYGFSGSLRNEQFF.

This rearrangement joins TRBV20-1 to TRBJ2-1; possible D gene TRBD1, 5 bases. The V and J ends lost 4 bases and 6 bases respectively, with 10 bases between them. From germline, CDR1 is DFQATT and CDR2 SNEGSKA (reference sequence). This CDR3 comprises 12 residues. The CDR3 DNA follows: TGCAGTGCTATTAGGGGCTTCAATGAGCAGTTCTTC. This translates into CSAIRGFNEQFF.

The chain carries TRBV28 and TRBJ2-7; 7 bases are shared with TRBD2. Trimming took 5 bases from V and 0 from J; bases not matched to a gene: 4. Germline V gene sequence: CDR1 MDHEN, CDR2 SYDVKM. The CDR3 contains 14 residues. For the CDR3, the DNA is TGTGCCAGCAGTCTAGCGGAAGGCTCCTACGAGCAGTACTTC. It encodes CASSLAEGSYEQYF. Full variable domain (remainder filled in from reference TRBV28 and TRBJ2-7): DVKVTQSSRYLVKRTGEKVFLECVQDMDHENMFWYRQDPGLGLRLIYFSYDVKMKEKGDIPEGYSVSREKKERFSLILESASTNQTSMYLCASSLAEGSYEQYFGPGTRLTVT.

This clonotype was seen at least ten times. J is TRBJ2-1 and V is TRBV29-1, with TRBD1 matching over 9 bases. Germline loops: CDR1 SQVTM, CDR2 ANQGSEA. CDR3 length: 12 residues. With 7 bases clipped from V and 9 bases from J, the junction kept 7 bases outside the gene matches. The CDR3 spells CSGRTGAGEQFF. CDR3 DNA: TGCAGCGGTAGGACAGGGGCTGGTGAGCAGTTCTTC.

This chain uses TRBV15 with TRBJ1-4; maybe TRBD1 (5 bases). Between the trimmed V and J ends, which lost 4 bases and 7 bases, there was a span of 10 bases. In germline, CDR1 is LNHNV, CDR2 YYDKDF (reference sequence). The CDR3 totals 13 residues. Here the CDR3 DNA reads TGTGCCACCAGCATGAGAGGGGTTGAAAAACTGTTTTTT. This translates into CATSMRGVEKLFF.

The V call is TRBV14, the J call TRBJ1-6; maybe TRBD1 (6 bases). The CDR3 is made up of 17 amino acids. Germline assignment: CDR1 SGHDN and CDR2 FVKESK. V dropped 1 base and J dropped 5 bases, with 15 bases sitting between them. The CDR3 region is CASSQVRGAVNNSPLHF. CDR3 DNA: TGTGCCAGCAGCCAAGTTCGGGGGGCAGTGAATAATTCACCCCTCCACTTT.